The rows below give T cell receptor beta chains drawn from one sample of a study of T cell responses to AZD1222 COVID-19 vaccine. Clones were sequenced by immunoSEQ multiplex PCR, and TCRdb holds only the in-frame ones, with some missing. Of about 130,000 clones detected, roughly 92% appear once; the ten largest clones hold roughly 5.6%. Sequenced here: peripheral blood, sampled on day 0 of AZD1222 vaccination. Receptors originate from an adult in good health. Both conserved end residues are part of each CDR3. The D gene is left open where the match is weak. A clone size is listed for some rows: how often the clone was seen (once, few, many), or a class if it is expanded.

j_gene: TRBJ1-5; abundance: .; v_gene: TRBV6-2/TRBV6-3; d_gene: .; CDR3aa: CASSLWGGNQPQHF; CDR3nt: TGTGCCAGCAGTCTCTGGGGTGGCAATCAGCCCCAGCATTTT
j_gene: TRBJ1-3; abundance: .; v_gene: TRBV30; d_gene: .; CDR3aa: CAWSLQDSSGNTIYF; CDR3nt: TGTGCCTGGAGTCTTCAGGACTCCTCTGGAAACACCATATATTTT
j_gene: TRBJ2-7; abundance: .; v_gene: TRBV6-1; d_gene: .; CDR3aa: CASSEARQRIYEQYF; CDR3nt: TGTGCCAGCAGTGAAGCTCGCCAGCGGATCTACGAGCAGTACTTC
j_gene: TRBJ2-3; abundance: .; v_gene: TRBV3-1/TRBV3-2; d_gene: TRBD2; CDR3aa: CASSQGVGGSNTQYF; CDR3nt: TGTGCCAGCAGCCAAGGAGTGGGGGGGTCGAATACGCAGTATTTT
j_gene: TRBJ2-1; abundance: .; v_gene: TRBV3-1/TRBV3-2; d_gene: .; CDR3aa: CASSRPGTSLLREQFF; CDR3nt: TGTGCCAGCAGCCGGCCCGGGACCTCCCTCCTCCGAGAGCAGTTCTTC
j_gene: TRBJ1-5; abundance: once; v_gene: TRBV7-8; d_gene: TRBD1; CDR3aa: CASTPWSGTGGLSNQPQHF; CDR3nt: TGTGCCAGCACCCCTTGGTCGGGGACAGGAGGTTTGAGCAATCAGCCCCAGCATTTT
j_gene: TRBJ1-1; abundance: .; v_gene: TRBV30; d_gene: .; CDR3aa: CAWRLEQNTEAFF; CDR3nt: TGTGCCTGGAGGTTGGAGCAGAACACTGAAGCTTTCTTT
j_gene: TRBJ2-3; abundance: .; v_gene: TRBV28; d_gene: TRBD2; CDR3aa: CASSPASGGEHGTQYF; CDR3nt: TGTGCCAGCAGTCCCGCTAGCGGGGGAGAGCACGGTACGCAGTATTTT
j_gene: TRBJ1-2; abundance: few; v_gene: TRBV5-1; d_gene: .; CDR3aa: CASSTKGPRSNYGYTF; CDR3nt: TGCGCCAGCAGCACCAAGGGACCTCGATCTAACTATGGCTACACCTTC
j_gene: TRBJ1-1; abundance: .; v_gene: TRBV5-5; d_gene: .; CDR3aa: CASSSSDNTEAFF; CDR3nt: TGTGCCAGCAGCTCCTCAGATAACACTGAAGCTTTCTTT
j_gene: TRBJ1-2; abundance: .; v_gene: TRBV5-5; d_gene: TRBD1; CDR3aa: CASSLSFEGALLGYTF; CDR3nt: TGTGCCAGCAGCTTAAGTTTCGAGGGGGCGCTCCTCGGCTACACCTTC
j_gene: TRBJ1-1; abundance: .; v_gene: TRBV11-3; d_gene: .; CDR3aa: CASSMGGRTEAFF; CDR3nt: TGTGCCAGCAGCATGGGGGGCAGGACTGAAGCTTTCTTT
j_gene: TRBJ2-7; abundance: .; v_gene: TRBV9; d_gene: .; CDR3aa: CASSVAYPAYEQYF; CDR3nt: TGTGCCAGCAGCGTAGCTTATCCAGCCTACGAGCAGTACTTC
j_gene: TRBJ2-1; abundance: .; v_gene: TRBV11-3; d_gene: .; CDR3aa: CASSLGDTLKGNEQFF; CDR3nt: TGTGCCAGCAGCTTAGGGGACACACTAAAGGGCAATGAGCAGTTCTTC
j_gene: TRBJ1-5; abundance: .; v_gene: TRBV18; d_gene: .; CDR3aa: CASSPQGYSNQPQHF; CDR3nt: TGTGCCAGCTCACCACAGGGGTATAGCAATCAGCCCCAGCATTTT
j_gene: TRBJ1-2; abundance: once; v_gene: TRBV19; d_gene: TRBD1; CDR3aa: CASSAIGKTGGQNYGYTF; CDR3nt: TGTGCCAGTAGTGCCATAGGGAAGACAGGGGGCCAAAACTATGGCTACACCTTC
j_gene: TRBJ1-5; abundance: .; v_gene: TRBV6-5; d_gene: .; CDR3aa: CASSTRTANQPQHF; CDR3nt: TGTGCCAGCAGTACGCGGACAGCCAATCAGCCCCAGCATTTT
j_gene: TRBJ1-1; abundance: .; v_gene: TRBV30; d_gene: .; CDR3aa: CAWNEGRGGEAFF; CDR3nt: TGTGCCTGGAATGAGGGCCGTGGTGGTGAAGCTTTCTTT
j_gene: TRBJ1-5; abundance: .; v_gene: TRBV11-3; d_gene: .; CDR3aa: CASSPPSSAGQPQHF; CDR3nt: TGTGCCAGCAGCCCCCCGAGTTCAGCCGGTCAGCCCCAGCATTTT
j_gene: TRBJ1-1; abundance: .; v_gene: TRBV6-5; d_gene: TRBD1; CDR3aa: CASRIGQGVNTEAFF; CDR3nt: TGTGCCAGCAGAATAGGACAGGGAGTAAACACTGAAGCTTTCTTT
j_gene: TRBJ1-3; abundance: .; v_gene: TRBV4-3; d_gene: .; CDR3aa: CASSQGGGPGNTIYF; CDR3nt: TGCGCCAGCAGCCAAGGAGGGGGACCTGGAAACACCATATATTTT
j_gene: TRBJ1-3; abundance: .; v_gene: TRBV19; d_gene: .; CDR3aa: CASTSSVGNTIYF; CDR3nt: TGTGCCAGTACTTCCTCGGTTGGAAACACCATATATTTT